This passage covers 5 T cell receptor beta chains from one sample sequenced in a study of blood T cell repertoires in COVID-19. Measured with immunoSEQ multiplex PCR; TCRdb has only the in-frame clones, and not every one. The data show 200,000 or so clones, 84% seen once. Sequenced: peripheral blood. Every receptor here comes from a man aged 35-49 years who had recovered from COVID-19.

The chain uses TRBV9 and TRBJ1-5; a possible D gene is TRBD1 (5 bases). The CDR3 is 16 residues long. CDR1 and CDR2 from the germline V gene are SGDLS and YYNGEE. V was shortened by 4 bases and J by 4 bases, with 18 bases between the two germline ends. This chain's CDR3 is CASSPGVGALNQPQHF. CDR3 in DNA: TGTGCCAGCAGCCCGGGGGTAGGGGCCCTTAATCAGCCCCAGCATTTT.

This clone was counted between two and nine times. The rearrangement links TRBV9 to TRBJ1-6, with 8 bases fitting TRBD1. Germline-derived CDR1 and CDR2 are SGDLS and YYNGEE. The J segment lost 8 bases and the V segment lost 2 bases, leaving 6 bases of the junction unmatched. The CDR3 is made up of 15 amino acids. The CDR3, as DNA: TGTGCCAGCAGCGTGGACAGGGACGGTTATTCACCCCTCCACTTT. Translated, it gives CASSVDRDGYSPLHF.

V is TRBV7-9 and J is TRBJ2-2, with TRBD2 as a possible D gene (6 bases). The CDR3 is 14 residues long. In germline, CDR1 is SEHNR, CDR2 FQNEAQ (reference sequence). Trimming stripped 6 bases from V and 7 bases from J, with 15 bases between. In DNA form, the CDR3 reads TGTGCCAGCAGAACCCTTAGCGGAGACGGGGAGCTGTTTTTT. It specifies CASRTLSGDGELFF.

The CDR3 nucleotides read TGTGCCAGCAGTGAGGCTGATAGGAGGCATTTT. Protein product: CASSEADRRHF. V usage is TRBV2 and J usage is TRBJ1-5, with D unresolved. The V end was cut by 3 bases, the J end by 15 bases, with 12 bases between. The CDR3 totals 11 residues. Per the germline V gene, CDR1 is SNHLY and CDR2 is FYNNEI.

This clone has a single count. The CDR3 region has the DNA TGTGCCAGTAGTAGTGGCCCTCTGTTGGCACCTAATGAAAAACTGTTTTTT. It codes for CASSSGPLLAPNEKLFF. The V call is TRBV19, the J call TRBJ1-4; unclear D gene. This CDR3 comprises 17 residues. From germline, CDR1 is LNHDA and CDR2 SQIVND (reference sequence). V lost 4 bases, J lost 3 bases, and 18 bases lay in between.